This T cell receptor beta chain was identified during a study of Ad26.COV2.S vaccination and SARS-CoV-2 variants. Treatment indicated: roughly 20 received Ad26.COV2.S at low or high dose, single or two shots; about 5 received placebo; per-sample allocation not given. All samples were drawn on day 63, counting from the first vaccine or placebo injection. In Boston, an adult donor aged 18-55 years took part. Assay: immunoSEQ multiplex PCR; the TCRdb copy retains only in-frame clones and omits some. The sample holds 200,000 to 250,000 clones, around nine tenths seen once. CDR3 size: 13 residues. With 5 bases removed from V and 0 bases from J, the gap between germline ends came to 8 bases. Germline CDR1 is SGHTA and CDR2 is FQGNSA.

This sequence originates from a person between 18 and 65 years old who received the Ad26.COV2.S COVID-19 vaccine or a placebo. Sequenced here: peripheral blood, sampled in a trial of Ad26.COV2.S vaccine versus placebo. The chain employs TRBV7-2 and TRBJ2-7, with D hard to call. CDR3 amino acids: CASSGHHSYEQYF. In DNA, the CDR3 is TGTGCCAGCAGCGGCCACCACTCCTACGAGCAGTACTTC. The whole variable domain, remainder taken from reference TRBV7-2 and TRBJ2-7, is GAGVSQSPSNKVTEKGKDVELRCDPISGHTALYWYRQSLGQGLEFLIYFQGNSAPDKSGLPSDRFSAERTGGSVSTLTIQRTQQEDSAVYLCASSGHHSYEQYFGPGTRLTVT.